These 23 T cell receptor beta chains originate from one sample sequenced in a study of breast tumors, draining lymph nodes, adjacent tissues. TCRdb analysed the multiplex PCR reads with MiXCR anew, one entry per CDR3 protein. This sample carries more than 80,000 distinct CDR3 sequences, under 40% of them seen once, and the ten largest clones take approximately 5.4%. Samples came from axillary lymph nodes draining the breast cancer. Sequenced material: axillary lymph node tissue. Every receptor here comes from a female donor with breast cancer. Some clones in this sample may be carry-over from other donors' samples.

This clonotype was counted many times. The V and J genes are TRBV9 and TRBJ2-1; D is unclear. Deletions cut 2 bases from V and 0 bases from J, with 6 bases between. The germline V gene encodes CDR1 SGDLS and CDR2 YYNGEE. The CDR3 spans 14 residues. The CDR3: CASSVESSYNEQFF. The CDR3 bases are TGTGCCAGCAGCGTCGAGAGCTCCTACAATGAGCAGTTCTTC.

This clonotype showed up just a few times. A much more abundant neighbour one base away suggests this may be a read error. CDR3 DNA sequence: TGTGCCAGCAGCCCGGACAGGGGGGTGAGTGAAAAACTGTTTTTT. Protein: CASSPDRGVSEKLFF. This rearrangement joins TRBV5-4 to TRBJ1-4; TRBD1 aligns across 10 bases. V lost 4 bases, J lost 7 bases, and 7 bases stayed unmatched. This CDR3 region has 15 residues. Per the germline V gene, CDR1 is SGHNT and CDR2 is YYREEE (reference sequence).

At least ten counts were recorded for this clonotype. The chain couples TRBV4-3 to TRBJ1-2, with D possibly TRBD1 on 6 matching bases. The ends were cut back, 2 bases at V and 5 bases at J, with 9 bases in the middle. The germline V gene encodes CDR1 LGHNA and CDR2 YSLEER. The CDR3 runs to 13 residues. CDR3 loop: CASSQRGTYGYTF. CDR3 coding DNA: TGCGCCAGCAGCCAACGGGGGACATATGGCTACACCTTC.

This clonotype was picked up one time. The genes are TRBV9 and TRBJ2-7; D unclear. V was pared by 2 bases and J by 2 bases, with 8 bases between. The CDR3 spans 13 residues. The V gene's germline CDR1 is SGDLS and CDR2 YYNGEE. The CDR3 here is CASSVGRAYEQYF. The CDR3 DNA reads as TGTGCCAGCAGCGTCGGACGGGCCTACGAGCAGTACTTC.

This clonotype was detected only once. This chain's CDR3 is CASSEYGGTANYGYTF. CDR3 DNA sequence: TGTGCCAGCAGTGAATACGGCGGAACAGCTAACTATGGCTACACCTTC. The chain uses TRBV2 and TRBJ1-2, with no clear D. The CDR3 sequence is 16 residues long. Germline CDR1 reads SNHLY; CDR2 reads FYNNEI. V was clipped by 2 bases and J by 0 bases, with 13 bases between them.

In its sample, this clonotype was seen many times. The J gene is TRBJ1-5, the V gene TRBV5-5; no definite D call. With 4 bases removed from V and 2 bases from J, the gap between germline ends came to 10 bases. The CDR3 covers 14 residues. Germline-derived CDR1 and CDR2 are SGHKS and YYEKEE (reference sequence). The CDR3 nucleotides are TGTGCCAGCAGCCCCCGGGCCGGCAATCAGCCCCAGCATTTT. Translating it yields CASSPRAGNQPQHF.

At least ten counts were recorded for this clonotype. This chain links TRBV14 with TRBJ2-7; D call uncertain. Trimming left V 1 base short and J 2 bases short, with 6 bases between. The length of the CDR3 is 13 residues. CDR1 and CDR2 from the germline V gene are SGHDN and FVKESK. The CDR3 bases are TGTGCCAGCAGCCAAGTTGGCCCCTACGAGCAGTACTTC. Protein sequence: CASSQVGPYEQYF.

The V and J genes are TRBV10-3 and TRBJ2-5; perhaps TRBD1 as D (6 bases). Germline assignment: CDR1 ENHRY and CDR2 SYGVKD. The V end was cut by 2 bases, the J end by 1 base, with 11 bases between. This CDR3 comprises 15 residues. CDR3 region: CAISEPWTVQETQYF. The CDR3 DNA sequence: TGTGCCATCAGTGAGCCGTGGACAGTCCAAGAGACCCAGTACTTC.

Ten or more counts support this clonotype. This chain links TRBV6-1 with TRBJ2-3; 7 bases fit TRBD2. The J segment lost 2 bases and the V segment lost 7 bases, leaving 9 bases of the junction unmatched. This CDR3 contains 15 residues. In germline, CDR1 is MNHNS, CDR2 SASEGT. CDR3 nucleotides: TGTGCCAGCAATAGGCGGGGGTACCCCACAGATACGCAGTATTTT. Translation gives CASNRRGYPTDTQYF.

This clonotype occurred many times. This rearrangement joins TRBV18 to TRBJ2-5, with 11 bases matching TRBD2. Germline-derived CDR1 and CDR2 are KGHSH and LQKENI. V shed 0 bases and J 6 bases; nucleotides not matched to a gene: 6. There are 16 residues in the CDR3. The CDR3 nucleotides are TGTGCCAGCTCACCACCGGCTAGCGGGAGGTTTAAGACCCAGTACTTC. Residues: CASSPPASGRFKTQYF.

This clonotype was counted at least ten times. The chain uses TRBV15 and TRBJ2-3; 11 positions match TRBD2. The CDR3 sequence is 16 residues long. Germline-derived CDR1 and CDR2 are LNHNV and YYDKDF (reference sequence). The junction had 4 bases not matched to a gene; V was cut back by 3 bases and J by 2 bases. The CDR3 loop is CATSRVTSGATDTQYF. The CDR3 DNA sequence: TGTGCCACCAGCAGGGTGACTAGCGGGGCCACAGATACGCAGTATTTT.

This clonotype was seen repeatedly, ten times or more. This may be a read error, as it is one base from a much larger clone. The chain carries TRBV6-6 and TRBJ1-6, with D hard to call. Trimming took off 5 bases at V and 7 bases at J, with 12 bases between the two ends. The CDR3 has 14 residues. CDR1 and CDR2 (germline): MNHNY, SVGAGI (reference sequence). Written as DNA, the CDR3 is TGTGCCAGCAGTCCGACAAACAGAAATTCACCCCTCCACTTT. Amino acids: CASSPTNRNSPLHF.

This clonotype was observed a handful of times. It may be a read error: a sequence one base away is much more abundant. The chain uses TRBV5-4 and TRBJ2-2; D is unresolved. The CDR3 runs to 14 residues. From germline, CDR1 is SGHNT and CDR2 YYREEE (reference sequence). Trimming left V 2 bases short and J 5 bases short, with 10 bases between. The CDR3 DNA reads as TGTGCCAGCAGCTTACGGACGGCGACCGGGGAGCTGTTTTTT. Its protein product is CASSLRTATGELFF. Looking up the rest from reference TRBV5-4 and TRBJ2-2 gives the full variable domain: ETGVTQSPTHLIKTRGQQVTLRCSSQSGHNTVSWYQQALGQGPQFIFQYYREEENGRGNFPPRFSGLQFPNYSSELNVNALELDDSALYLCASSLRTATGELFFGEGSRLTVL.

The V call is TRBV9, the J call TRBJ2-3; 10 bases line up with TRBD2. Per germline, CDR1 SGDLS and CDR2 YYNGEE. The V and J ends lost 6 bases and 5 bases, in that order; junction bases with no gene match: 6. The CDR3 is 14 residues long. CDR3 loop: CASKGSGGKDTQYF. The CDR3 DNA reads TGTGCCAGCAAGGGTAGCGGGGGGAAAGATACGCAGTATTTT. Full variable domain (outside the CDR3, taken from reference TRBV9 and TRBJ2-3): DSGVTQTPKHLITATGQRVTLRCSPRSGDLSVYWYQQSLDQGLQFLIQYYNGEERAKGNILERFSAQQFPDLHSELNLSSLELGDSALYFCASKGSGGKDTQYFGPGTRLTVL.

This clonotype was counted at least ten times. The genes are TRBV25-1 and TRBJ1-6; D is possibly TRBD1 (5 bases). V shed 5 bases and J shed 3 bases, with 11 bases lying between them. CDR1 and CDR2 (germline): MGHDK, SYGVNS. This CDR3 is 15 amino acids long. CDR3 region: CASSRQGGYNSPLHF. The DNA of the CDR3 is TGTGCCAGCAGTCGGCAGGGAGGCTATAATTCACCCCTCCACTTT. Full variable domain (rest looked up from reference TRBV25-1 and TRBJ1-6): EADIYQTPRYLVIGTGKKITLECSQTMGHDKMYWYQQDPGMELHLIHYSYGVNSTEKGDLSSESTVSRIRTEHFPLTLESARPSHTSQYLCASSRQGGYNSPLHFGNGTRLTVT.

The table lists this clonotype with many counts. At one of its ends the junction is not consistent with the germline gene, which may arise from a read error. This chain's CDR3 is CASSHIGQGNYGYPF. The CDR3 DNA follows: TGTGCCAGCAGCCACATAGGACAGGGGAACTATGGCTACCCCTTC. The chain joins TRBV7-9 to TRBJ1-2; 9 bases line up with TRBD1. This CDR3 is built from 15 residues. The germline V gene encodes CDR1 SEHNR and CDR2 FQNEAQ (reference sequence).

There are many counts of this clonotype. The chain is built from TRBV7-2 and TRBJ2-3, with D maybe TRBD2 (6 bases). Germline V lookup: CDR1 SGHTA, CDR2 FQGNSA. Trimming shortened V by 5 bases and J by 2 bases, and 11 bases separated the two germline ends. This CDR3 region has 14 residues. CDR3 sequence (DNA): TGTGCCAGCAGCCCGACTAGGGACACAGATACGCAGTATTTT. Translated, it gives CASSPTRDTDTQYF.

This clonotype was observed at least ten times. This chain connects TRBV2 to TRBJ2-1; TRBD2 matches at 10 bases. The CDR3 covers 20 residues. J lost 8 bases, V lost 5 bases, and 24 bases had no gene match. Per germline, CDR1 SNHLY and CDR2 FYNNEI. CDR3 region: CASSSPWASGGLEGSDEQFF. Here the CDR3 DNA reads TGTGCCAGCAGTTCCCCCTGGGCTAGCGGGGGCCTAGAGGGTTCCGATGAGCAGTTCTTC.

The V call is TRBV5-1, the J call TRBJ2-2; D unclear. Between the trimmed V and J ends, which lost 2 bases and 3 bases, there was a span of 11 bases. CDR1 and CDR2 from the germline V gene are SGHRS and YFSETQ. The length of the CDR3 is 15 residues. The CDR3 DNA is TGCGCCAGCAGCTTCCTCTTCCAGGACACCGGGGAGCTGTTTTTT. This translates into CASSFLFQDTGELFF.

The chain recombines TRBV6-2 or TRBV6-3 with TRBJ1-2; D is perhaps TRBD1 (6 bases). The V end was cut by 6 bases, the J end by 4 bases, with 21 bases between. CDR1 MNHEY and CDR2 SVGEGT come from the germline V gene. CDR3 length equals 16 residues. The chain's CDR3 is CASRRGPGQTFYGYTF. DNA for the CDR3: TGTGCCAGCAGGCGAGGTCCAGGACAGACGTTCTATGGCTACACCTTC.

This clonotype was observed at least ten times. The V gene is TRBV28, the J gene TRBJ1-2; tentatively, D is TRBD1 (5 bases). Per the germline V gene, CDR1 is MDHEN and CDR2 is SYDVKM. Trimming shortened V by 5 bases and J by 3 bases, and 19 bases separated the two germline ends. This CDR3 has 16 amino acids. CDR3 sequence: CASSHLQIDSYYGYTF. Here the CDR3 DNA reads TGTGCCAGCAGTCACTTGCAAATTGACAGTTACTATGGCTACACCTTC.

This chain links TRBV2 with TRBJ2-5; a possible D gene is TRBD2 (6 bases). Per germline, CDR1 SNHLY and CDR2 FYNNEI. The CDR3 has 11 residues. V was shortened by 6 bases and J by 9 bases, with 11 bases between the two germline ends. As DNA, the CDR3 is TGTGCCAGCAGGACAACGGGGGCCCAGTACTTC. It specifies CASRTTGAQYF. The entire variable domain, with the rest obtained from reference TRBV2 and TRBJ2-5, is as follows: EPEVTQTPSHQVTQMGQEVILRCVPISNHLYFYWYRQILGQKVEFLVSFYNNEISEKSEIFDDQFSVERPDGSNFTLKIRSTKLEDSAMYFCASRTTGAQYFGPGTRLLVL.

The table lists this clonotype with many counts. The genes are TRBV20-1 and TRBJ2-1, with TRBD1 identical over 10 bases. This CDR3 region has 14 residues. J was trimmed by 3 bases and V by 2 bases; bases with no gene match: 1. The germline V gene has CDR1 DFQATT and CDR2 SNEGSKA (reference sequence). CDR3 sequence reads: CSARRTGGYNEQFF. Here the CDR3 DNA reads TGCAGTGCTAGACGGACAGGGGGCTACAATGAGCAGTTCTTC.